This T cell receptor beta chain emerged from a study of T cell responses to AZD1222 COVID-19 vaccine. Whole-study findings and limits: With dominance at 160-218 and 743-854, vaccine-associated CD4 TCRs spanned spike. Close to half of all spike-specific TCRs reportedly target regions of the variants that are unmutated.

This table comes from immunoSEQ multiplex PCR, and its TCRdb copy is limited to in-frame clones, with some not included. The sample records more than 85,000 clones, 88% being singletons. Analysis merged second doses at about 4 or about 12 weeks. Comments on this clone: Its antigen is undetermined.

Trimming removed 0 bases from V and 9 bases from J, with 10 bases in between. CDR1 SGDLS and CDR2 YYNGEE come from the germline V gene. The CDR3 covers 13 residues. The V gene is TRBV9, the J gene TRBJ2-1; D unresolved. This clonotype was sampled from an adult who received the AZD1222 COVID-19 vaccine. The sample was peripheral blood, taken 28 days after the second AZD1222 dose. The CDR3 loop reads CASSVVFTGEQFF. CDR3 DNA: TGTGCCAGCAGCGTAGTATTCACGGGTGAGCAGTTCTTC. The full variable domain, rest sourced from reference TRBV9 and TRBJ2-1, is DSGVTQTPKHLITATGQRVTLRCSPRSGDLSVYWYQQSLDQGLQFLIQYYNGEERAKGNILERFSAQQFPDLHSELNLSSLELGDSALYFCASSVVFTGEQFFGPGTRLTVL.